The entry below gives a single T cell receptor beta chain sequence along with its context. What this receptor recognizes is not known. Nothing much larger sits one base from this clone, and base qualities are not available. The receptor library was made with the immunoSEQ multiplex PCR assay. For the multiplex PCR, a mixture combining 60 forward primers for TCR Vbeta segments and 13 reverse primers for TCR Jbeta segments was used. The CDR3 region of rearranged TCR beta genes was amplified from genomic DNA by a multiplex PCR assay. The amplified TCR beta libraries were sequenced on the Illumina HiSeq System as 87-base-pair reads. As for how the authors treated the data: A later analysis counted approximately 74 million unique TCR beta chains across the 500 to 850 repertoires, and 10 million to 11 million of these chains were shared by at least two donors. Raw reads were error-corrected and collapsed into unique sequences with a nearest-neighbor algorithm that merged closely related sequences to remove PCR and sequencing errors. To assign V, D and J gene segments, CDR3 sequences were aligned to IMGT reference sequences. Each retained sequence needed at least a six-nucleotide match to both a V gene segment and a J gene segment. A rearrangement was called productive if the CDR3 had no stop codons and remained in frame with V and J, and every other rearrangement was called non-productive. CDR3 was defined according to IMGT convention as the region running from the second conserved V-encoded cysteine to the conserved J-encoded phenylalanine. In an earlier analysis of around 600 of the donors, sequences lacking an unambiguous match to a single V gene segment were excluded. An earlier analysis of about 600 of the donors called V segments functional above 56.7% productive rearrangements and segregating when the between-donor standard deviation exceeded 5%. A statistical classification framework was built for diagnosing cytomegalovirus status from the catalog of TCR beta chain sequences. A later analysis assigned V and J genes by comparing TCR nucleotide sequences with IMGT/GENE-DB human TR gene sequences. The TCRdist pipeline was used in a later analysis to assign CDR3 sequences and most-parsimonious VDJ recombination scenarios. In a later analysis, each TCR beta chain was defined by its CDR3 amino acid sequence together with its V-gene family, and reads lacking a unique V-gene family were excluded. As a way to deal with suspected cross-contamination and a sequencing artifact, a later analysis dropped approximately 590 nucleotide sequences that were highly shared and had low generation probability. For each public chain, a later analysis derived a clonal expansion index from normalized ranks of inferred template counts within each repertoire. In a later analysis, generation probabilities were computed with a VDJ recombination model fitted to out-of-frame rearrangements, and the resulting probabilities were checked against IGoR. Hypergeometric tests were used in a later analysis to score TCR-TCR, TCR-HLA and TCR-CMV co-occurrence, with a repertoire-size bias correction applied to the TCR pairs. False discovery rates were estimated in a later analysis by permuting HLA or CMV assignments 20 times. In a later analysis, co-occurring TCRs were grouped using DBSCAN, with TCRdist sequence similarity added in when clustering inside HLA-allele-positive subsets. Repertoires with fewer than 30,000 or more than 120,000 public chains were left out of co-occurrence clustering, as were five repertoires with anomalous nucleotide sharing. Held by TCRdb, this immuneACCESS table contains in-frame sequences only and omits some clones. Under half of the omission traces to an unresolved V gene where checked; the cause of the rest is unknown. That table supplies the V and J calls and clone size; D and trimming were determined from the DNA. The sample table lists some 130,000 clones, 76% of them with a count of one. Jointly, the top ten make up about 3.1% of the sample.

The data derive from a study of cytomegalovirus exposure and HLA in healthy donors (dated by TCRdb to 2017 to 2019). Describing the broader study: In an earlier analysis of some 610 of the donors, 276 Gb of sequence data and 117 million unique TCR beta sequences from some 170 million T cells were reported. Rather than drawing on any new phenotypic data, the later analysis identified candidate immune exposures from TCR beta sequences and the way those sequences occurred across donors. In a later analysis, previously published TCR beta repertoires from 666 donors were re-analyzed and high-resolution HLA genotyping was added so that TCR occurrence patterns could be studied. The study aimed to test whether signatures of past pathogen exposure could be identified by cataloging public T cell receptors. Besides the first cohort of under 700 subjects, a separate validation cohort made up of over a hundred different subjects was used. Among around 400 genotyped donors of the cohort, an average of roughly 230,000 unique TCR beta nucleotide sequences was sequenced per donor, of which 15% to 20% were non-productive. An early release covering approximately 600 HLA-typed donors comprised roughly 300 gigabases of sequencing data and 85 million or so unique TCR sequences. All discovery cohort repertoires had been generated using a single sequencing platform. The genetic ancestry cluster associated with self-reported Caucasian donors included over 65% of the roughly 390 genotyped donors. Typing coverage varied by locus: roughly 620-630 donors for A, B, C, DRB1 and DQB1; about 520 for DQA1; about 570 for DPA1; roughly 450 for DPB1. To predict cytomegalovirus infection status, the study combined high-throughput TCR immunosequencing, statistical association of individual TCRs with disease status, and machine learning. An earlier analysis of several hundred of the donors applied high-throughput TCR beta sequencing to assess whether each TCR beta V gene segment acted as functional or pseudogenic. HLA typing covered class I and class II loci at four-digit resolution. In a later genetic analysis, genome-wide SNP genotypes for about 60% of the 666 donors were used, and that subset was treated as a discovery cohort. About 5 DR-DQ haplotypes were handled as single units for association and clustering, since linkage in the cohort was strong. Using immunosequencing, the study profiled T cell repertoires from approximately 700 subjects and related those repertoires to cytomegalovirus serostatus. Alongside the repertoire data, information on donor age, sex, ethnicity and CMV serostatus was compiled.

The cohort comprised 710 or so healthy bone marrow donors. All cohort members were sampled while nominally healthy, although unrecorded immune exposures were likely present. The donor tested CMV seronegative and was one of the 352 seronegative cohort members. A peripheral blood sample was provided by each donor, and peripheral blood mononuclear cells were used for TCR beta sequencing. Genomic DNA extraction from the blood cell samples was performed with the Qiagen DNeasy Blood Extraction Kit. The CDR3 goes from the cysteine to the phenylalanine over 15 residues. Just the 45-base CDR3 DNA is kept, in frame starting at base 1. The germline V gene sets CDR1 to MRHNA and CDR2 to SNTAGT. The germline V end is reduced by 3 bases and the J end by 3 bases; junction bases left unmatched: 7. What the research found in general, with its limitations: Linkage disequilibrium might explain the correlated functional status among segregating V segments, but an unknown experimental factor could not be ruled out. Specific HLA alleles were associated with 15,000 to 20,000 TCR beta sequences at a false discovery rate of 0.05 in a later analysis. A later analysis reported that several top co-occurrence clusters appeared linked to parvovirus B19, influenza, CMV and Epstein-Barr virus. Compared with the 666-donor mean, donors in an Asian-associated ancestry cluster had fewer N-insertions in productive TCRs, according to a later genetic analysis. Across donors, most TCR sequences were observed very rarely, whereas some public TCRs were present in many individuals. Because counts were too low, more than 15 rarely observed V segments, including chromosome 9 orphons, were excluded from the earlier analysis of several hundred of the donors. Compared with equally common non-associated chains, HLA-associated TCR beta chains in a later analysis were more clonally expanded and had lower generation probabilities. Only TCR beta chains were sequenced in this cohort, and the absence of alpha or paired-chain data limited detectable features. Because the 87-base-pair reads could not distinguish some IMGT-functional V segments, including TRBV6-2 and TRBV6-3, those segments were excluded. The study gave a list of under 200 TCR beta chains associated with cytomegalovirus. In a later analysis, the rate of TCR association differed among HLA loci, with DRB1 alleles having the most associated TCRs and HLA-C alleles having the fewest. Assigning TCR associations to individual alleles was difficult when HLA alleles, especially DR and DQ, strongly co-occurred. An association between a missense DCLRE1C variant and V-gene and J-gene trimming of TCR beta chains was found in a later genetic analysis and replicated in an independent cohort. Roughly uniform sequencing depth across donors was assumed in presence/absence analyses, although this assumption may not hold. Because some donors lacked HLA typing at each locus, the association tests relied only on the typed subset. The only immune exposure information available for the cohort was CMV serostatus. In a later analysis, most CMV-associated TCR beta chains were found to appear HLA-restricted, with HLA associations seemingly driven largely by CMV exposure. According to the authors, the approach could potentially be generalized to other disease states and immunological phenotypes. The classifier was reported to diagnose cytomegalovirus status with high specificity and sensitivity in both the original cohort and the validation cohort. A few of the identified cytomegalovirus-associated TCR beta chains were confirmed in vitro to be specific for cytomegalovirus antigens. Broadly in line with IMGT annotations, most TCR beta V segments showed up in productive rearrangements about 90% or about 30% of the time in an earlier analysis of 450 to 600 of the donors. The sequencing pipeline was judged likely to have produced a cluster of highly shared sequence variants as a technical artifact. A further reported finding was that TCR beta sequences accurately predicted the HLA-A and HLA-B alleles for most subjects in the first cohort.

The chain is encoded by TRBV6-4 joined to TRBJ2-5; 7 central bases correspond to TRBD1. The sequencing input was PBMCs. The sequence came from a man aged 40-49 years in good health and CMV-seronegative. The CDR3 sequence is CASSERKGGKETQYF. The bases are TGTGCCAGCAGTGAGAGGAAAGGGGGCAAAGAGACCCAGTACTTC.